This TCR beta chain was captured by sequencing in a study of T cell clonality in common variable immunodeficiency. Points from the study as a whole: Repertoire-complication correlations in CVID were limited by patient heterogeneity.

Generated by immunoSEQ multiplex PCR, the TCRdb table keeps only in-frame clones and is missing some. This sample shows roughly 43,000 clones and no singletons; approximately 0.71% rests with the ten largest. The CDR3 sequence is 15 residues long. Germline V gives CDR1 DFQATT, CDR2 SNEGSKA (reference sequence). Trimming took off 0 bases at V and 0 bases at J, with 12 bases between the two ends. In its sample, this clone was seen many times. What it recognizes is unknown. Read sequence stops 3 residues before the CDR3 end, and the germline J gene provides the missing end. Sample: peripheral blood mononuclear cells. V gene TRBV20-1 combines with J gene TRBJ2-7, with D perhaps TRBD1 (6 bases). The source is a person between 18 and 75 years old in good health. CDR3: CSARDIGTNSYEQYF. The sequenced CDR3 bases are TGCAGTGCTAGAGATATCGGGACAAACTCCTACGAG.